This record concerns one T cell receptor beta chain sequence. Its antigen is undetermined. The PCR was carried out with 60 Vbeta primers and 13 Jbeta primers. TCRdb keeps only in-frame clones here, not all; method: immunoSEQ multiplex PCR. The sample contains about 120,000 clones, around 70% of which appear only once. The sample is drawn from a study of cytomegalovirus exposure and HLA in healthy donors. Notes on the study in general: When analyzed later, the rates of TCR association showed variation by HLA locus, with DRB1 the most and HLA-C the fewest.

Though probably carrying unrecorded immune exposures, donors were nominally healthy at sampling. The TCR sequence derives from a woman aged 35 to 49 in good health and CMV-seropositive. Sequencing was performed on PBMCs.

The CDR3 here is CSVGRGWDYEQYF. The CDR3 DNA is TGCAGCGTTGGAAGAGGGTGGGACTACGAGCAGTACTTC. V is TRBV29-1 and J is TRBJ2-7; D is possibly TRBD2 (5 bases). The CDR3 runs to 13 residues. Trimming cost V 4 bases and J 3 bases, with 13 bases left between them. The germline V gene has CDR1 SQVTM and CDR2 ANQGSEA.